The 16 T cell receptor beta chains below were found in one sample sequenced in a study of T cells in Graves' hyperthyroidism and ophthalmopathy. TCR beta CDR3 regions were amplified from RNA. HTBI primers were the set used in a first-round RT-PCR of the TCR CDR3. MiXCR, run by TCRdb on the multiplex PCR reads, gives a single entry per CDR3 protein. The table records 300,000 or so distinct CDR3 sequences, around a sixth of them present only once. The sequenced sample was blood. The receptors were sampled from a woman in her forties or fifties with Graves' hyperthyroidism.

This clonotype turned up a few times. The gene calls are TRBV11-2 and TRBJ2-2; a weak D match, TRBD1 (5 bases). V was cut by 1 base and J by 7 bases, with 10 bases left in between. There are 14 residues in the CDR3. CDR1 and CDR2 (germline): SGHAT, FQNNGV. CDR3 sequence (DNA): TGTGCCAGCAGCTTAGGTGGACATTTCGGGGAGCTGTTTTTT. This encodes CASSLGGHFGELFF.

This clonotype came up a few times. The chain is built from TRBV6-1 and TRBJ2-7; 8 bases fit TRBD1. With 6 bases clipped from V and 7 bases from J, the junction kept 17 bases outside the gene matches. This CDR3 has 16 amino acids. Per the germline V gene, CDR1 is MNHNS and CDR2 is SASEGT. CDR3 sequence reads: CASSFGGQGAQGEQYV. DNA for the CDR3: TGTGCCAGCAGCTTCGGCGGGCAGGGGGCCCAGGGGGAGCAGTACGTC.

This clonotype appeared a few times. Here the CDR3 DNA reads TGTGCCACCAGCAGAGATCGCGCAGGGACAGGCTTCGGCTACACCTTC. Residues: CATSRDRAGTGFGYTF. The rearrangement uses TRBV15 and TRBJ1-2; 8 nucleotides line up with TRBD1. Germline CDR1 LNHNV, CDR2 YYDKDF (reference sequence). J was trimmed by 8 bases and V by 0 bases; bases with no gene match: 11. CDR3 length: 16 amino acids.

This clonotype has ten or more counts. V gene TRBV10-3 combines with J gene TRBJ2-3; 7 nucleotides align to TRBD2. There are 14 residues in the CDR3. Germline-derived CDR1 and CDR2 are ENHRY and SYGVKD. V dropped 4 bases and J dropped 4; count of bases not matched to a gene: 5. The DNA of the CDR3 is TGTGCCATCAGTGGGGAGGGTGCATCAGATACGCAGTATTTT. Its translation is CAISGEGASDTQYF.

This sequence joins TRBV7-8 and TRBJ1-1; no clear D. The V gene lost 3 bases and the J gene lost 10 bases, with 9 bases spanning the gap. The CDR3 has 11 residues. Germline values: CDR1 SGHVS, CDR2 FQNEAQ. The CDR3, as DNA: TGTGCCAGCAGCTTGAGCGGGGTAGCTTTCTTT. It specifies CASSLSGVAFF.

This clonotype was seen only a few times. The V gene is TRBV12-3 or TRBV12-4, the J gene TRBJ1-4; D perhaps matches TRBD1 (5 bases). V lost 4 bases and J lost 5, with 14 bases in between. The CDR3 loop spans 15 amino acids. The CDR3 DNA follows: TGTGCCAGCAGTTCTACAGGTAGAAGAAATGAAAAACTGTTTTTT. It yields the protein CASSSTGRRNEKLFF.

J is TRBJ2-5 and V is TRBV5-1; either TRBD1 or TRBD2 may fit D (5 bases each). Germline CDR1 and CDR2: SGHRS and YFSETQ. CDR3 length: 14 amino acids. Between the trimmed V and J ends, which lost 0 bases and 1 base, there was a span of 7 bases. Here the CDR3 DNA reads TGCGCCAGCAGCTTGGGGGACCCCCAAGAGACCCAGTACTTC. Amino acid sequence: CASSLGDPQETQYF.

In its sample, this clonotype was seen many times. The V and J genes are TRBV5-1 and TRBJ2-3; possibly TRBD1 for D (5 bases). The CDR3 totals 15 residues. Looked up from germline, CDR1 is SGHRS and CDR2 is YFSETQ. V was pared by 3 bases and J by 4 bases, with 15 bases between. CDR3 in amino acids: CASSSGSLAADTQYF. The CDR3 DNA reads TGCGCCAGCAGCTCAGGGTCCCTGGCAGCAGATACGCAGTATTTT.

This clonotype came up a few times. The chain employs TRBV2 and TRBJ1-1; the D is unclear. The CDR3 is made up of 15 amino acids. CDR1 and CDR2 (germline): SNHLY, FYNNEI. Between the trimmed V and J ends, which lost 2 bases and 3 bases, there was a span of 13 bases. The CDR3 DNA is TGTGCCAGCAGTGAATCTCTGGGTTCGGACACTGAAGCTTTCTTT. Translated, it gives CASSESLGSDTEAFF.

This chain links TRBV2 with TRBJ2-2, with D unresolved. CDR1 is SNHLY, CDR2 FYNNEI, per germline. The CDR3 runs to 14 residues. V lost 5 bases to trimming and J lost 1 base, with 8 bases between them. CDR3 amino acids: CASSPEMNTGELFF. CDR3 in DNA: TGTGCCAGCAGTCCAGAGATGAACACCGGGGAGCTGTTTTTT.

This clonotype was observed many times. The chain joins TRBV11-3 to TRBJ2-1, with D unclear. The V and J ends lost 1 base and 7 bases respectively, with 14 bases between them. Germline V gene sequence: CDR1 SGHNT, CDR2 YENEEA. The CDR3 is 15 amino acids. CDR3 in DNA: TGTGCCAGCAGCTTAGGTGGCAGTTTAGGGAATGAGCAGTTCTTC. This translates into CASSLGGSLGNEQFF.

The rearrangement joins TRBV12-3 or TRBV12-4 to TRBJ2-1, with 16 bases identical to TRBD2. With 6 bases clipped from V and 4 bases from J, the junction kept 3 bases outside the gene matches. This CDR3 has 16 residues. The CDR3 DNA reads TGTGCCAGCAGGGGACTAGCGGGAGGGCTTTACAATGAGCAGTTCTTC. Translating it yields CASRGLAGGLYNEQFF.

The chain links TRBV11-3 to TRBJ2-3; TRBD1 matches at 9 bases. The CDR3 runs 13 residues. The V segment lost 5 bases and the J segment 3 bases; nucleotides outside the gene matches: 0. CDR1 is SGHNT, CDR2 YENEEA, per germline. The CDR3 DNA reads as TGTGCCAGCAGCGGGACAGGGACAGATACGCAGTATTTT. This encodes CASSGTGTDTQYF.

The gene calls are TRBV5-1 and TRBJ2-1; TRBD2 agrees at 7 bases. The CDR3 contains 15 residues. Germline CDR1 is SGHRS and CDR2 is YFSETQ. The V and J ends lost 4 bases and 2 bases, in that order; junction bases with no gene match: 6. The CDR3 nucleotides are TGCGCCAGCAGCAGCGCGGGAGAGGCCTACAATGAGCAGTTCTTC. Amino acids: CASSSAGEAYNEQFF.

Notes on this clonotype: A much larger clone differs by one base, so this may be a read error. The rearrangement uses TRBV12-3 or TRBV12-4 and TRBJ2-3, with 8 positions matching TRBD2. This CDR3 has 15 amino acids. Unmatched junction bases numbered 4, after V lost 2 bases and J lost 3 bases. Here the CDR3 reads CASSLTRGGTDTQYF. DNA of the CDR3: TGTGCCAGCAGTTTAACTCGCGGGGGGACAGATACGCAGTATTTT.

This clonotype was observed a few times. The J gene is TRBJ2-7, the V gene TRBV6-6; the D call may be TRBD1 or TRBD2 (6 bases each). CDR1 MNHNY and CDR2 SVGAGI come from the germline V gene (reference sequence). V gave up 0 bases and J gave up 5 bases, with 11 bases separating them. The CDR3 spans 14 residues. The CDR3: CASSYSWGADEQYF. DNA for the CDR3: TGTGCCAGCAGTTACTCGTGGGGGGCGGACGAGCAGTACTTC.